This T cell receptor (beta chain) was recovered during a study of patients and donors after allogeneic stem cell transplantation. TCRdb reanalysed the RT-PCR reads using MiXCR and keeps one entry per CDR3 protein. The sample holds 84,000 or so distinct CDR3 sequences, roughly 43% seen once. This CDR3 region has 16 residues. Germline assignment: CDR1 SNHLY and CDR2 FYNNEI. Trimming pared 2 bases from V and 10 bases from J, leaving 23 bases between. This clonotype turned up a few times. The chain joins TRBV2 to TRBJ1-1; perhaps TRBD1 as D (5 bases). Sequencing was done on a sample of blood, either unsorted or a sorted T cell fraction (not recorded which). The receptor was isolated from a human donor who was either an allogeneic HSCT recipient or a stem cell or donor lymphocyte infusion donor (not recorded which). It is not recorded whose cells these are; they may come from a transplant donor. This chain's CDR3 is CASSEWAGPQGSPAFF. Here the CDR3 DNA reads TGTGCCAGCAGTGAATGGGCAGGGCCCCAAGGGTCTCCAGCTTTCTTT.